This entry lists 8 T cell receptor beta chains sequenced from one sample in a study of blood T cell repertoires in COVID-19. The table came from immunoSEQ multiplex PCR; TCRdb's copy has only in-frame clones and leaves some out. The repertoire holds a few hundred thousand clones, with 88% as singletons. Source material: peripheral blood. Receptors were obtained from a woman aged 30 to 39 who had recovered from COVID-19.

A note on this clone: Germline and junction disagree at one end, which may indicate a read error. The chain links TRBV3-1 (or the pseudogene TRBV3-2) to TRBJ2-2, with TRBD1 matching 7 bases. Germline loops: CDR1 LGHDT, CDR2 YNNKEL (reference sequence). This CDR3 is 14 amino acids long. CDR3 DNA sequence: TGTGCCAGCAACCAACGACAGGGCACCGGGGAGCTGTTTTTT. Translating it yields CASNQRQGTGELFF.

The sample holds one count of this clone. This chain joins TRBV28 and TRBJ1-2; D not resolved. V was shortened by 7 bases and J by 1 base, with 13 bases between the two germline ends. CDR3 length equals 14 residues. Germline lookup yields CDR1 MDHEN and CDR2 SYDVKM. DNA for the CDR3: TGTGCCAGCACTCTAGGCAGAAGTAACTATGGCTACACCTTC. Protein sequence: CASTLGRSNYGYTF.

This clone occurred a few times. Additional DNA sequences in this sample encode the identical CDR3. The J gene is TRBJ2-1, the V gene TRBV7-9, with no clear D. Germline assignment: CDR1 SEHNR and CDR2 FQNEAQ (reference sequence). Trimming removed 1 base at V and 7 bases at J, with 8 bases between. CDR3 length: 13 residues. The CDR3 bases are TGTGCCAGCAGCTTAGGGCAGGTAAATGAGCAGTTCTTC. It yields the protein CASSLGQVNEQFF.

This chain connects TRBV30 to TRBJ1-2; D perhaps matches TRBD1 (5 bases). Germline CDR1 is GTSNPN and CDR2 is SVGIG (reference sequence). This CDR3 is built from 14 residues. Trimming took off 2 bases at V and 6 bases at J, with 16 bases between the two ends. The CDR3 nucleotides are TGTGCCTGGAGTCGAGACAGCCGGTGGGATGGCTACACCTTC. Its translation is CAWSRDSRWDGYTF.

This chain uses TRBV7-2 with TRBJ2-2; D gene ambiguous. V was trimmed by 1 base and J by 0 bases, leaving 15 bases between them. Germline CDR1 reads SGHTA; CDR2 reads FQGNSA. This CDR3 comprises 18 residues. The CDR3: CASSLGPRGAANTGELFF. The CDR3 DNA is TGTGCCAGCAGCTTAGGGCCACGCGGTGCCGCGAACACCGGGGAGCTGTTTTTT.

CDR3 DNA: TGTGCCTGGAAGGAGACAGGGAACGAGCAGTACTTC. This translates into CAWKETGNEQYF. The J gene is TRBJ2-7, the V gene TRBV30, with TRBD1 identical over 7 bases. J lost 5 bases, V lost 4 bases, and 5 bases had no gene match. Germline values: CDR1 GTSNPN, CDR2 SVGIG (reference sequence). The CDR3 extends over 12 amino acids.

The CDR3, as DNA: TGTGCCAGCAGCTCGGAGGACAGGGGGCTTAATGAGCAGTTCTTC. Translated: CASSSEDRGLNEQFF. The rearrangement links TRBV9 to TRBJ2-1; 11 nucleotides match TRBD1. V lost 4 bases and J lost 7; bases outside the gene matches: 7. The length of the CDR3 is 15 residues. Germline loops: CDR1 SGDLS, CDR2 YYNGEE. Using reference TRBV9 and TRBJ2-1 for the parts outside the CDR3, the full variable domain is DSGVTQTPKHLITATGQRVTLRCSPRSGDLSVYWYQQSLDQGLQFLIQYYNGEERAKGNILERFSAQQFPDLHSELNLSSLELGDSALYFCASSSEDRGLNEQFFGPGTRLTVL.

This clone was seen only once. This sample includes further DNA sequences coding for the same CDR3. The chain recombines TRBV24-1 with TRBJ2-7; 10 bases map to TRBD1. CDR1 KGHDR and CDR2 SFDVKD come from the germline V gene. V shed 3 bases and J 4 bases; nucleotides not matched to a gene: 5. The CDR3 totals 15 residues. CDR3 sequence: CATSDPGTGAYEQYF. CDR3 DNA sequence: TGTGCCACCAGTGATCCCGGGACAGGGGCGTACGAGCAGTACTTC.